A single sample is the source of the 15 T cell receptor beta chains below, sequenced in a study of blood T cell repertoires in COVID-19 (dated by TCRdb to about 2020). Library construction relied on the immunoSEQ multiplex PCR assay. The source is immuneACCESS, and TCRdb retained only in-frame sequences with V and J called. Part of the clones is not carried over; for the studies checked, unresolved V genes explain less than half of this, and the remainder is unexplained. The table for this sample lists some 260,000 clones; just under 85% of them were counted only once. The ten biggest clones cover around 8.9% of the sample. Sequencing used peripheral blood. The origin of the receptors is a man aged 80 or over with acute or convalescent COVID-19.

This chain links TRBV9 with TRBJ1-6; D not resolved. V lost 0 bases and J 7 bases, leaving 8 bases between the germline ends. Germline values: CDR1 SGDLS, CDR2 YYNGEE. The CDR3 has 14 residues. The DNA for the CDR3 is TGTGCCAGCAGCGTAGCTAATCGGAATTCACCCCTCCACTTT. It codes for CASSVANRNSPLHF.

This chain joins TRBV9 and TRBJ2-3; no clear D gene. Trimming removed 0 bases from V and 0 bases from J, with 11 bases in between. The germline V gene has CDR1 SGDLS and CDR2 YYNGEE. The CDR3 spans 16 residues. In DNA, the CDR3 is TGTGCCAGCAGCGTAGATCAGATTCCTAGCACAGATACGCAGTATTTT. Protein sequence: CASSVDQIPSTDTQYF.

The chain joins TRBV15 to TRBJ2-7; 11 bases agree with TRBD1. Germline-derived CDR1 and CDR2 are LNHNV and YYDKDF (reference sequence). This CDR3 contains 14 residues. J was trimmed by 6 bases and V by 3 bases; bases with no gene match: 4. CDR3 in DNA: TGTGCCACCAGCAGGGACAGGGGGCAGGGCGAGCAGTACTTC. It translates to CATSRDRGQGEQYF.

CDR3 amino acids: CASSETGRGQPQHF. Here the CDR3 DNA reads TGTGCCAGCAGTGAGACAGGGCGAGGACAGCCCCAGCATTTT. The rearrangement links TRBV2 to TRBJ1-5, with 7 bases aligning to TRBD1. In germline, CDR1 is SNHLY, CDR2 FYNNEI. There are 14 residues in the CDR3. Trimming cost V 3 bases and J 7 bases; bases outside gene matches: 6.

The rearrangement links TRBV4-2 to TRBJ1-1, with a weak D call TRBD1 (6 bases). Between the trimmed V and J ends, which lost 5 bases and 1 base, there was a span of 14 bases. The V gene's germline CDR1 is LGHNA and CDR2 YNFKEQ. CDR3 length: 15 amino acids. This chain's CDR3 is CASSSTLDRNTEAFF. The DNA of the CDR3 is TGTGCCAGCAGCTCTACCCTGGACAGGAACACTGAAGCTTTCTTT.

The J gene is TRBJ2-2, the V gene TRBV11-2; maybe TRBD1 (5 bases). The CDR3 covers 16 residues. Germline lookup yields CDR1 SGHAT and CDR2 FQNNGV. Between the trimmed V and J ends, which lost 0 bases and 6 bases, there was a span of 14 bases. The CDR3 bases are TGTGCCAGCAGCTTAGATCCGGCAGGGTACCCCGGGGAGCTGTTTTTT. Translating gives CASSLDPAGYPGELFF.

This clone was found a few times. This chain uses TRBV20-1 with TRBJ1-5; D is unclear. Looked up from germline, CDR1 is DFQATT and CDR2 is SNEGSKA (reference sequence). CDR3 length equals 15 residues. Trimming took 3 bases from V and 4 from J, leaving 16 bases between them. The chain's CDR3 is CSASADGSFNQPQHF. The CDR3 nucleotides read TGCAGTGCTAGTGCCGATGGGAGTTTTAATCAGCCCCAGCATTTT.

The chain links TRBV4-2 to TRBJ2-7, with 9 bases lining up with TRBD2. This CDR3 contains 16 residues. Germline V gives CDR1 LGHNA, CDR2 YNFKEQ. The V and J ends lost 0 bases and 6 bases, in that order; junction bases with no gene match: 9. The CDR3 nucleotides read TGTGCCAGCAGCCAAGATCATGCGGGAGGGCTTCTCGAGCAGTACTTC. Protein product: CASSQDHAGGLLEQYF.

V and J are TRBV7-9 and TRBJ1-6; 7 positions agree with TRBD1. The germline CDR1 and CDR2 sequences are SEHNR and FQNEAQ (reference sequence). J was trimmed by 9 bases and V by 0 bases; bases with no gene match: 14. This CDR3 contains 18 residues. CDR3 DNA sequence: TGTGCCAGCAGCTTAGCGGGGGCGTCAGGGGGAATACGTTCACCCCTCCACTTT. Translating it yields CASSLAGASGGIRSPLHF. Looking up the rest from reference TRBV7-9 and TRBJ1-6 gives the full variable domain: DTGVSQNPRHKITKRGQNVTFRCDPISEHNRLYWYRQTLGQGPEFLTYFQNEAQLEKSRLLSDRFSAERPKGSFSTLEIQRTEQGDSAMYLCASSLAGASGGIRSPLHFGNGTRLTVT.

The J gene is TRBJ1-2, the V gene TRBV19; TRBD1 might be the D (6 bases). Germline CDR1 LNHDA, CDR2 SQIVND (reference sequence). The CDR3 covers 14 residues. Trimming cost V 5 bases and J 4 bases, with 14 bases left between them. The chain's CDR3 is CASSDQGFGYGYTF. The CDR3 DNA reads TGTGCCAGTAGTGATCAGGGGTTCGGCTATGGCTACACCTTC.

V usage is TRBV7-8 and J usage is TRBJ1-2; 7 positions match TRBD1. Germline CDR1 SGHVS, CDR2 FQNEAQ. The CDR3 is made up of 16 amino acids. J gave up 8 bases and V 1 base, and 13 bases lay outside the gene matches. CDR3: CASSLGDTGAQGGYTF. The DNA for the CDR3 is TGTGCCAGCAGCTTAGGTGATACAGGGGCGCAGGGGGGCTACACCTTC.

The chain uses TRBV10-2 and TRBJ1-5, with 7 bases identical to TRBD1. V was pared by 6 bases and J by 0 bases, with 2 bases of the junction left unmatched. Germline V CDR1 and CDR2: WSHSY, SAAADI. This CDR3 comprises 14 residues. The CDR3 loop is CASRRQGSNQPQHF. The DNA of the CDR3 is TGCGCCAGCAGGAGACAGGGTAGCAATCAGCCCCAGCATTTT.

This rearrangement joins TRBV5-1 to TRBJ2-4; TRBD1 aligns across 9 bases. The ends lost 3 bases at V and 0 bases at J; junction bases unmatched: 7. Germline CDR1 and CDR2: SGHRS and YFSETQ. This CDR3 has 17 residues. The CDR3 is CASSSRRGQGAKNIQYF. The DNA for the CDR3 is TGCGCCAGCAGCTCAAGGAGGGGACAGGGAGCCAAAAACATTCAGTACTTC.

This chain links TRBV12-1 with TRBJ1-6. TRBV12-1 has pseudogene status. CDR3 length: 16 residues. The CDR3 reads CASSLPKSSYNSPLHF. DNA of the CDR3: TGTGCCAGCAGCCTCCCTAAGAGCTCCTATAATTCACCCCTCCACTTT.

This chain joins TRBV28 and TRBJ1-5, with a possible D match to TRBD1 (5 bases). The CDR3 is made up of 14 amino acids. The V end was cut by 0 bases, the J end by 9 bases, with 12 bases between. The germline V gene encodes CDR1 MDHEN and CDR2 SYDVKM. CDR3 loop: CASSLWEGSGPQHF. CDR3 DNA sequence: TGTGCCAGCAGTTTATGGGAGGGGAGTGGGCCCCAGCATTTT. Complete variable domain (other parts from reference TRBV28 and TRBJ1-5): DVKVTQSSRYLVKRTGEKVFLECVQDMDHENMFWYRQDPGLGLRLIYFSYDVKMKEKGDIPEGYSVSREKKERFSLILESASTNQTSMYLCASSLWEGSGPQHFGDGTRLSIL.